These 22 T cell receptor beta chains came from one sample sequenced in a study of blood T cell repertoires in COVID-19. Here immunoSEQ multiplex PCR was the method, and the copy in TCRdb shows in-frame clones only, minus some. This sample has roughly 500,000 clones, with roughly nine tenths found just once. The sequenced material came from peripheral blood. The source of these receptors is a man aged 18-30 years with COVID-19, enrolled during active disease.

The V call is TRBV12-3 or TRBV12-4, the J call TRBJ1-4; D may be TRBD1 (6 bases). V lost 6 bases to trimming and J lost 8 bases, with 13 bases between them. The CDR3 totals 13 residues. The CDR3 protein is CASRIGDMEKLFF. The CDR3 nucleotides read TGTGCCAGCAGGATTGGGGACATGGAAAAACTGTTTTTT.

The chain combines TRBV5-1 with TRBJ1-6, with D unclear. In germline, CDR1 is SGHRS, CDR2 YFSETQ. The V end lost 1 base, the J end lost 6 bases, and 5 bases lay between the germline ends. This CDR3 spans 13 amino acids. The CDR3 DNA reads TGCGCCAGCAGCTTGTCGAGTAATTCACCCCTCCACTTT. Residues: CASSLSSNSPLHF.

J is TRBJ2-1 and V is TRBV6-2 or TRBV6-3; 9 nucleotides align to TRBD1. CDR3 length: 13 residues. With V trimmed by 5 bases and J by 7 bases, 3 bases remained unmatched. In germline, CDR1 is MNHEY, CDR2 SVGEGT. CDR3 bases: TGTGCCAGCAGTCTACAGGGGGCAAATGAGCAGTTCTTC. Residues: CASSLQGANEQFF.

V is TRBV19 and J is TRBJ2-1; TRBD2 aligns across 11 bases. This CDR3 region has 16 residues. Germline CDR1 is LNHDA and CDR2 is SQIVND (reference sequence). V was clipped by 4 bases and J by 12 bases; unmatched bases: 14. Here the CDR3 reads CASSTLAGGPGFGQFF. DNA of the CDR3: TGTGCCAGTAGTACCTTAGCGGGGGGGCCGGGGTTTGGGCAGTTCTTC.

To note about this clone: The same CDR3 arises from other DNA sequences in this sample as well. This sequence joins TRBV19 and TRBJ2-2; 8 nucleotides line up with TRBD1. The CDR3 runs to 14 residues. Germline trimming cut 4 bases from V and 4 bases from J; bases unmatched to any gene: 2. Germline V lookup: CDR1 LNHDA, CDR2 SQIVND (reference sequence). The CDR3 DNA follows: TGTGCCAGTAGTACCACAGGGGGCACCGGGGAGCTGTTTTTT. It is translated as CASSTTGGTGELFF.

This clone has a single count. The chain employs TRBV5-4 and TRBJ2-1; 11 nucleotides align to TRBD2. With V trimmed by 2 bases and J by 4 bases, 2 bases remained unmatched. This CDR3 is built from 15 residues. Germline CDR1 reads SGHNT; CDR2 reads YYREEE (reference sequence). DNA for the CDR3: TGTGCCAGCAGCTTACGACTAGCGGGGTACAATGAGCAGTTCTTC. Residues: CASSLRLAGYNEQFF.

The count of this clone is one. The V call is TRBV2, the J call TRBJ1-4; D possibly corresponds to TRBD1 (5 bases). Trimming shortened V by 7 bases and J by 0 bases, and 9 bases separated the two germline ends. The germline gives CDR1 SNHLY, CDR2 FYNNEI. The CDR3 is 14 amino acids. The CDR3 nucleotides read TGTGCCAGCAAGGGGATAGCAACTAATGAAAAACTGTTTTTT. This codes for CASKGIATNEKLFF.

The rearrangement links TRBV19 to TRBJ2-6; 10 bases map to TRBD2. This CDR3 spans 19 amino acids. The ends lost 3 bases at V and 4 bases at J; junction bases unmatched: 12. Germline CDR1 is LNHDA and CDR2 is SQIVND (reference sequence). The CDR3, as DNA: TGTGCCAGTAGTATTTGGGTAGCGGGAGGCCGGAGAGGGGCCAACGTCCTGACTTTC. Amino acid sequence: CASSIWVAGGRRGANVLTF.

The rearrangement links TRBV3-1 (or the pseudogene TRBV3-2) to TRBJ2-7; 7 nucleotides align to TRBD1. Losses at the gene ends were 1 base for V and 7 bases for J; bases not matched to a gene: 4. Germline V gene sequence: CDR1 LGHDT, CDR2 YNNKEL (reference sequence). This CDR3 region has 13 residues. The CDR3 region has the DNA TGTGCCAGCAGCCAAGCAGGGGGTCGGGAGCAGTACTTC. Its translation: CASSQAGGREQYF.

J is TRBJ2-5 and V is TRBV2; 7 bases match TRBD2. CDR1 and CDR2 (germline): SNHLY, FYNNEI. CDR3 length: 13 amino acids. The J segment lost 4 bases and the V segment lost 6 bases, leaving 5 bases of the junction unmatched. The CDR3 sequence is CASSSSGGETQYF. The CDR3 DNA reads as TGTGCCAGCAGCTCTAGCGGAGGAGAGACCCAGTACTTC.

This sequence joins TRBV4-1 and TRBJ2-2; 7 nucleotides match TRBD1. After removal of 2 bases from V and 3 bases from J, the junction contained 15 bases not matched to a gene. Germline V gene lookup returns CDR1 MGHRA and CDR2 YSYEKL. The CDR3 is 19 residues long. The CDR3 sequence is CASSQLALTGLADTGELFF. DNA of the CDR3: TGCGCCAGCAGCCAATTAGCACTGACAGGGCTGGCGGACACCGGGGAGCTGTTTTTT.

CDR3 sequence: CSGGQGARGGYTF. The CDR3 DNA sequence: TGCAGCGGGGGACAGGGGGCGCGAGGTGGCTACACCTTC. The chain uses TRBV29-1 and TRBJ1-2; TRBD1 aligns across 12 bases. The CDR3 is 13 residues long. Losses at the gene ends were 7 bases for V and 7 bases for J; bases not matched to a gene: 7. Germline CDR1 is SQVTM and CDR2 is ANQGSEA. Supplemented by reference TRBV29-1 and TRBJ1-2, the full variable domain reads SAVISQKPSRDICQRGTSLTIQCQVDSQVTMMFWYRQQPGQSLTLIATANQGSEATYESGFVIDKFPISRPNLTFSTLTVSNMSPEDSSIYLCSGGQGARGGYTFGSGTRLTVV.

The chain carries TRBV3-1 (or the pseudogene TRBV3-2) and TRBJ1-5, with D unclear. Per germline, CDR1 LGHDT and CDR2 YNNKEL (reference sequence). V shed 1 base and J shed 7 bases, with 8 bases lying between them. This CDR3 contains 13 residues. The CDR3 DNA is TGTGCCAGCAGCCAAGTTCCCAGGCAGCCCCAGCATTTT. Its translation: CASSQVPRQPQHF.

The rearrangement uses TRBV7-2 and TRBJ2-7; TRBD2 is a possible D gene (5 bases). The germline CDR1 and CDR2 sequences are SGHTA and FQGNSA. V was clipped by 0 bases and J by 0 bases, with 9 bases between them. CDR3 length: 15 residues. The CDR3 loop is CASSLAHGVSYEQYF. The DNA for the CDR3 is TGTGCCAGCAGCTTAGCGCACGGGGTCTCCTACGAGCAGTACTTC.

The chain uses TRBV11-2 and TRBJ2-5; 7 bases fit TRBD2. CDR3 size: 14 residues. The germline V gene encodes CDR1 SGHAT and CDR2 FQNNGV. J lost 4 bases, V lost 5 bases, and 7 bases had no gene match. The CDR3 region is CASSPQVAGETQYF. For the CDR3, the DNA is TGTGCCAGCAGCCCCCAGGTAGCGGGAGAGACCCAGTACTTC.

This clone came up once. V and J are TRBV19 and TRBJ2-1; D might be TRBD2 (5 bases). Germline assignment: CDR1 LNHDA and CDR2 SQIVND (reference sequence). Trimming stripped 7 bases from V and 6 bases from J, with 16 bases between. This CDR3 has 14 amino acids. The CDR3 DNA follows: TGTGCCAGTACTACCAGGAGGCAAATCAATGAGCAGTTCTTC. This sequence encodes CASTTRRQINEQFF.

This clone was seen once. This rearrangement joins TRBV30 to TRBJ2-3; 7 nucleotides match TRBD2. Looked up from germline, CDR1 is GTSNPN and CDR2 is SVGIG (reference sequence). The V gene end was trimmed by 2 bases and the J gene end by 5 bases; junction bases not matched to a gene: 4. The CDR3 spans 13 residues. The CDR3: CAWSRIAGDTQYF. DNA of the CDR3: TGTGCCTGGAGTAGGATAGCGGGAGATACGCAGTATTTT.

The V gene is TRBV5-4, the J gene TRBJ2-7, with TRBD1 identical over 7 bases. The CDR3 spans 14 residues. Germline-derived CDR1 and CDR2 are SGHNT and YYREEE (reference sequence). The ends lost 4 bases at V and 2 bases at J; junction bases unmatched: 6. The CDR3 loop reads CASSQDRETYEQYF. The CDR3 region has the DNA TGTGCCAGCAGCCAAGACAGGGAGACCTACGAGCAGTACTTC.

For the CDR3, the DNA is TGTGCCAGCTCACCAGACTACACCGGGGAGCTGTTTTTT. Residues: CASSPDYTGELFF. V usage is TRBV18 and J usage is TRBJ2-2; the D is unclear. V was clipped by 2 bases and J by 3 bases, with 4 bases between them. Germline loops: CDR1 KGHSH, CDR2 LQKENI. This CDR3 has 13 residues.

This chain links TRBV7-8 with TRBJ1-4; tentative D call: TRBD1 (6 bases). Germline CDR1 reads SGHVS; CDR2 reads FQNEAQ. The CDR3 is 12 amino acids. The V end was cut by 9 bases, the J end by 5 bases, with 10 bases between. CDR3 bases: TGTGCCAGTCAGGGGAAAAATGAAAAACTGTTTTTT. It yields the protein CASQGKNEKLFF.

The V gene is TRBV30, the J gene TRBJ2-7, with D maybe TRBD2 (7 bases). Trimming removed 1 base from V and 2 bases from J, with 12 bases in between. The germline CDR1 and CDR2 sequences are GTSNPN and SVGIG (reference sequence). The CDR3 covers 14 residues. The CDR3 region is CAWSEGRGAYEQYF. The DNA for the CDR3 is TGTGCCTGGAGTGAGGGGAGGGGGGCCTACGAGCAGTACTTC.

CDR3 residues: CASGLDRGRSYEQYF. Here the CDR3 DNA reads TGTGCTAGTGGTTTGGACAGGGGTCGCTCCTACGAGCAGTACTTC. This chain joins TRBV12-5 and TRBJ2-7, with 7 bases lining up with TRBD1. The CDR3 is 15 amino acids. Germline assignment: CDR1 LGHNT and CDR2 FRNRAP. Trimming removed 1 base from V and 0 bases from J; junction bases left unmatched: 3.